The present entry profiles one T cell receptor beta chain with its context. Its antigen is not identified. Since the CDR3 does not end with the conserved phenylalanine or tryptophan, this likely comes from a read error. V dropped 0 bases and J dropped 5 bases, with 14 bases sitting between them. There are 15 residues in the CDR3. Per the germline V gene, CDR1 is SGDLS and CDR2 is YYNGEE. From the 5' RACE reads, TCRdb called clonotypes with MiXCR, one entry per CDR3 protein. The sample has approximately 42,000 distinct CDR3 sequences, less than 30% seen once. Findings and limits, study-wide: Greatest tumor Treg TCR overlap was with tumor naive CD4+ cells.

Sequencing was carried out using memory CD4+ T cells sorted from a lymph node. The subset denotes: memory CD4+ T cells, CD4+CD45RO+CD25-. The chain recombines TRBV9 with TRBJ2-5; possibly TRBD1 for D (6 bases). The sequence was collected from a female donor with breast cancer. CDR3 amino acids: CASSVVGTGRETQYV. CDR3 in DNA: TGTGCCAGCAGCGTAGTGGGTACAGGGCGGGAGACCCAGTACGTC.